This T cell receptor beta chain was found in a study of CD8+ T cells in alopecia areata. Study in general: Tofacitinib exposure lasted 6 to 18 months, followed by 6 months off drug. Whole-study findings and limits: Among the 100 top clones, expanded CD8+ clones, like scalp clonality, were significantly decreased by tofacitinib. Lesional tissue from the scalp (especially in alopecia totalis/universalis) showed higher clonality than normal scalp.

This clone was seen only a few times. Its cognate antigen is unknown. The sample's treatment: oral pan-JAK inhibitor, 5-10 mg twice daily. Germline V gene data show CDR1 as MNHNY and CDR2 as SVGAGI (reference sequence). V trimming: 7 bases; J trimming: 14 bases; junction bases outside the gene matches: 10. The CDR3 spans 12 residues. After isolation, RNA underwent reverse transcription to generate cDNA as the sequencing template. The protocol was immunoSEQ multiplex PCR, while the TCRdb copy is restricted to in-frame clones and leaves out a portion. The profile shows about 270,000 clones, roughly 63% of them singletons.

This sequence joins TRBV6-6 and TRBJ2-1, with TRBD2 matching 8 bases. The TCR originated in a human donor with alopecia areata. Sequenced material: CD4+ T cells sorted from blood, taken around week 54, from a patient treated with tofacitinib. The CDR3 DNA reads TGTGCCAGCACCGGGGGGGCCGCCGACGAGTTCTTC. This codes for CASTGGAADEFF.